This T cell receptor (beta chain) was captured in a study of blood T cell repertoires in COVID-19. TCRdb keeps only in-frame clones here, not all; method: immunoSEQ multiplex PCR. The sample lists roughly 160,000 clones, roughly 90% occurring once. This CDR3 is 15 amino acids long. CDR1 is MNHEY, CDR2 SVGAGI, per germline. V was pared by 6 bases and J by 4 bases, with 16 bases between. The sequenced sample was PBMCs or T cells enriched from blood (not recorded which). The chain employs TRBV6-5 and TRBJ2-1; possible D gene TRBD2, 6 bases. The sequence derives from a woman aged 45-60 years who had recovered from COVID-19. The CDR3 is CASSPGLTGYNEQFF. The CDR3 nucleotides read TGTGCCAGCAGCCCGGGACTCACGGGATACAATGAGCAGTTCTTC.